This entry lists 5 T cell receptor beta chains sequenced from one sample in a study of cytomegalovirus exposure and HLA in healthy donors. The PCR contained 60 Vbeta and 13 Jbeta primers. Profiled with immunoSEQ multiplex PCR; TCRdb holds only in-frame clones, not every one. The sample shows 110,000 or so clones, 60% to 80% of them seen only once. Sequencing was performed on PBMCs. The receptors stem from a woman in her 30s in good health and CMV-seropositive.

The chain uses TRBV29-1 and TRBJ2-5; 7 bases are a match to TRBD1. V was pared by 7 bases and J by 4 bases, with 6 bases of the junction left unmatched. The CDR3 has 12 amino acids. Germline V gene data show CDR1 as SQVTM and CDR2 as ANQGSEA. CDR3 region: CSAAQGPETQYF. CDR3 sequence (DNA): TGCAGCGCCGCACAGGGGCCAGAGACCCAGTACTTC.

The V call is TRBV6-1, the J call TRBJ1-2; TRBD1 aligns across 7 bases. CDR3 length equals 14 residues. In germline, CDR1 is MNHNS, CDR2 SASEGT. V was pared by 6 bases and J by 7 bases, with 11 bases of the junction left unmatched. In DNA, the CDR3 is TGTGCCAGCAGCTCGGGACAGCAGGCGGGTGGCTACACCTTC. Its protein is CASSSGQQAGGYTF.

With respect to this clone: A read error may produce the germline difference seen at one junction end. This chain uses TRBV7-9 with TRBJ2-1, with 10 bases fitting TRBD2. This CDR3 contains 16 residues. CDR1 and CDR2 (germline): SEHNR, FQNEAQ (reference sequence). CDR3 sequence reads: CSSSNPSGRAEDEQFF. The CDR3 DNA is TGTTCCAGCAGCAACCCCAGCGGGAGGGCCGAGGATGAGCAGTTCTTC.

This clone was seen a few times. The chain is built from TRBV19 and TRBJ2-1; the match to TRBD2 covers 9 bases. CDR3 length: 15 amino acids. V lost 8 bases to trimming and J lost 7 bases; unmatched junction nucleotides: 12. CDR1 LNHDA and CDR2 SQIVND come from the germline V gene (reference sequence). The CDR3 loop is CASGDVSGGGNEQFF. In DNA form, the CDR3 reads TGTGCCAGTGGAGACGTTAGCGGGGGAGGGAATGAGCAGTTCTTC.

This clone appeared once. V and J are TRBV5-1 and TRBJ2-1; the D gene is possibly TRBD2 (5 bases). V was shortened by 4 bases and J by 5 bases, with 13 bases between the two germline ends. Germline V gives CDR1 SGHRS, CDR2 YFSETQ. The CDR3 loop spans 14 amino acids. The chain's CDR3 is CASSLDPGNNEQFF. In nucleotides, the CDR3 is TGCGCCAGCAGCCTCGACCCGGGAAACAATGAGCAGTTCTTC. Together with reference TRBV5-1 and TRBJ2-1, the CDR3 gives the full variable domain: KAGVTQTPRYLIKTRGQQVTLSCSPISGHRSVSWYQQTPGQGLQFLFEYFSETQRNKGNFPGRFSGRQFSNSRSEMNVSTLELGDSALYLCASSLDPGNNEQFFGPGTRLTVL.